The 30 T cell receptor beta chains given below trace back to one sample, sequenced in a study of Graves' ophthalmopathy and Graves' hyperthyroidism. RNA transcripts were the source from which TCR beta CDR3 regions were amplified. HTBI primers were used in a first-round RT-PCR, which preceded a second-round multiplex PCR. TCRdb fed the multiplex PCR reads into MiXCR, producing one record per CDR3 protein. Here the sample spans about 1.2 million distinct CDR3 sequences, about 40% being singletons. Sequencing used peripheral blood or thyroid tissue (not recorded which). All receptors derive from an adult man with Graves' hyperthyroidism.

V is TRBV25-1 and J is TRBJ1-4; TRBD1 matches at 8 bases. The CDR3 contains 15 residues. In germline, CDR1 is MGHDK, CDR2 SYGVNS. Unmatched junction bases numbered 9, after V lost 4 bases and J lost 8 bases. DNA for the CDR3: TGTGCCAGCAGTGCTTGGACAGGGATTGGAGAAAAACTGTTTTTT. It codes for CASSAWTGIGEKLFF.

Notes on this clonotype: A much bigger clone sits one base away, suggesting this may be a read error. The genes are TRBV2 and TRBJ2-7; 9 positions match TRBD2. Trimming cost V 7 bases and J 4 bases; bases outside gene matches: 5. Germline V lookup: CDR1 SNHLY, CDR2 FYNNEI. This CDR3 is 13 amino acids long. In DNA, the CDR3 is TGTGCCAGCACCCCTAGCGGGACGTACGAGCAGTACGTC. The encoded protein is CASTPSGTYEQYV.

In this sample, this clonotype turned up many times. The J gene is TRBJ1-4, the V gene TRBV7-2; D remains ambiguous. The length of the CDR3 is 15 residues. Germline loops: CDR1 SGHTA, CDR2 FQGNSA. V lost 5 bases to trimming and J lost 1 base, with 11 bases between them. The CDR3 DNA reads as TGTGCCAGCAGCAGCCTCGGTTTAACTAATGAAAAACTGTTTTTT. It codes for CASSSLGLTNEKLFF.

The chain is built from TRBV19 and TRBJ2-2; 12 bases line up with TRBD2. The CDR3 extends over 18 amino acids. The germline V gene has CDR1 LNHDA and CDR2 SQIVND (reference sequence). V lost 5 bases, J lost 0 bases, and 7 bases stayed unmatched. The CDR3 DNA is TGTGCCAGTAGTCTCCTAGGACTAGCGGGACCGAACACCGGGGAGCTGTTTTTT. Amino acids: CASSLLGLAGPNTGELFF. The full variable domain, completed using reference TRBV19 and TRBJ2-2, is DGGITQSPKYLFRKEGQNVTLSCEQNLNHDAMYWYRQDPGQGLRLIYYSQIVNDFQKGDIAEGYSVSREKKESFPLTVTSAQKNPTAFYLCASSLLGLAGPNTGELFFGEGSRLTVL.

The rearrangement joins TRBV7-9 to TRBJ2-5; 8 positions match TRBD2. The J call may be wrong; the DNA end is better matched by TRBJ2-1. This CDR3 contains 16 residues. The germline gives CDR1 SEHNR, CDR2 FQNEAQ (reference sequence). The CDR3 loop is CASSALSGLVGNEQFF. In DNA form, the CDR3 reads TGTGCCAGCAGCGCACTCTCGGGACTAGTAGGCAATGAGCAGTTCTTC.

The chain joins TRBV7-6 to TRBJ2-2; D is ambiguous. V lost 2 bases to trimming and J lost 2 bases, with 9 bases between them. The germline V gene encodes CDR1 SGHVS and CDR2 FNYEAQ. The CDR3 runs to 15 residues. CDR3 sequence (DNA): TGTGCCAGCAGCTTATTTTGGGATAACACCGGGGAGCTGTTTTTT. It specifies CASSLFWDNTGELFF.

The table lists this clonotype with many counts. The J gene is TRBJ2-7, the V gene TRBV29-1; 9 bases are a match to TRBD1. The CDR3 has 15 amino acids. Per germline, CDR1 SQVTM and CDR2 ANQGSEA. Trimming took 1 base from V and 5 from J; bases not matched to a gene: 9. The CDR3 region is CSVEVGTGSSDEQYF. CDR3 coding DNA: TGCAGCGTTGAAGTCGGGACAGGGAGTAGCGACGAGCAGTACTTC.

This clonotype was detected many times. The chain recombines TRBV6-5 with TRBJ1-6, with a weak D call TRBD1 (5 bases). V gave up 2 bases and J gave up 9 bases, with 11 bases separating them. Per germline, CDR1 MNHEY and CDR2 SVGAGI. This CDR3 region has 14 residues. CDR3 in amino acids: CASSYGPGTSPLHF. The CDR3 nucleotides read TGTGCCAGCAGTTACGGTCCGGGGACTTCACCCCTCCACTTT.

This clonotype was found once. This is likely a read error, given that the CDR3 carries no conserved phenylalanine or tryptophan at its end. The chain combines TRBV11-2 with TRBJ1-5; D is unresolved. The CDR3 is made up of 15 amino acids. Germline V CDR1 and CDR2: SGHAT, FQNNGV. The CDR3 DNA is TGCGCCAGCAGCCAAGACGGCTATAGCAATCAGCCCCAGCATGGT. Encoded protein: CASSQDGYSNQPQHG.

The chain links TRBV27 to TRBJ1-6; a weak D match, TRBD1 (5 bases). Trimming cost V 0 bases and J 7 bases, with 10 bases left between them. Germline-derived CDR1 and CDR2 are MNHEY and SMNVEV (reference sequence). The CDR3 runs to 15 residues. In DNA, the CDR3 is TGTGCCAGCAGTTTATCCGGCAGGGCCAATTCACCCCTCCACTTT. Its protein is CASSLSGRANSPLHF.

As DNA, the CDR3 is TGTGCCAGCAGCTTAGGGGCTAGTCTGGAGCAAGAGACCCAGTACTTC. It specifies CASSLGASLEQETQYF. The rearrangement links TRBV7-6 to TRBJ2-5; no clear D. V dropped 1 base and J dropped 2 bases, with 14 bases sitting between them. Germline V gives CDR1 SGHVS, CDR2 FNYEAQ. CDR3 size: 16 residues.

This rearrangement joins TRBV20-1 to TRBJ2-2; D gene ambiguous. This CDR3 contains 9 residues. Germline V CDR1 and CDR2: DFQATT, SNEGSKA (reference sequence). V lost 1 base, J lost 9 bases, and 0 bases lay in between. The CDR3 spells CSARGELFF. CDR3 nucleotides: TGCAGTGCTAGAGGGGAGCTGTTTTTT.

This clonotype was counted at least ten times. The chain combines TRBV10-1 with TRBJ2-2; D remains unclear. The ends were cut back, 0 bases at V and 5 bases at J, with 7 bases in the middle. This CDR3 has 14 amino acids. The germline CDR1 and CDR2 sequences are WNHNN and SYGVQD (reference sequence). The CDR3, as DNA: TGCGCCAGCAGTGAGTCGGGATTAACCGGGGAGCTGTTTTTT. Its translation is CASSESGLTGELFF.

About this clonotype itself: Possible read error: a much larger clone is one base away. The J gene is TRBJ1-5, the V gene TRBV7-8, with D possibly matching TRBD1 (6 bases). CDR1 SGHVS and CDR2 FQNEAQ come from the germline V gene. The CDR3 extends over 16 amino acids. The CDR3 loop reads CAGSWGGTYNNQPQHF. CDR3 coding DNA: TGTGCCGGCAGCTGGGGGGGGACATACAACAATCAGCCCCAGCATTTT.

This chain joins TRBV7-2 and TRBJ1-1; D not certain. This CDR3 has 16 amino acids. In germline, CDR1 is SGHTA, CDR2 FQGNSA. Trimming removed 5 bases from V and 5 bases from J, with 21 bases in between. CDR3 loop: CASSHRGRPSGTEAFF. The CDR3 DNA reads TGTGCCAGCAGCCACCGGGGTAGGCCCTCGGGGACTGAAGCTTTCTTT.

This clonotype has at least ten counts. The chain uses TRBV2 and TRBJ2-7; tentative D call: TRBD2 (6 bases). Germline CDR1 is SNHLY and CDR2 is FYNNEI. CDR3 length: 12 amino acids. Trimming pared 7 bases from V and 2 bases from J, leaving 9 bases between. In nucleotides, the CDR3 is TGTGCCAGCAACGGGGGTACCTACGAGCAGTACTTC. Its protein product is CASNGGTYEQYF.

This chain joins TRBV5-1 and TRBJ1-6; D perhaps matches TRBD1 (6 bases). V lost 4 bases, J lost 9 bases, and 17 bases lay in between. The CDR3 sequence is 15 residues long. The germline gives CDR1 SGHRS, CDR2 YFSETQ. In DNA, the CDR3 is TGCGCCAGCAGCCCGGGGGCAGGGAGCAGTTCACCCCTCCACTTT. Translated, it gives CASSPGAGSSSPLHF.

The chain is built from TRBV29-1 and TRBJ2-5; 10 bases agree with TRBD1. Germline V gene lookup returns CDR1 SQVTM and CDR2 ANQGSEA. The trim removed 7 bases at V and 6 bases at J, leaving 8 bases unmatched. There are 13 residues in the CDR3. The CDR3 DNA reads TGCAGCGCCGGGGGACAGGGGCCAAAGACCCAGTACTTC. This translates into CSAGGQGPKTQYF.

This chain uses TRBV20-1 with TRBJ1-2; D call uncertain. V lost 3 bases to trimming and J lost 4 bases, with 6 bases between them. From germline, CDR1 is DFQATT and CDR2 SNEGSKA (reference sequence). The CDR3 has 11 amino acids. The CDR3 sequence is CSASGLYGYTF. The CDR3 DNA reads as TGCAGTGCTAGTGGCCTCTATGGCTACACCTTC.

The table lists this clonotype with many counts. The V gene is TRBV14, the J gene TRBJ2-2; possibly TRBD1 for D (8 bases). Germline-derived CDR1 and CDR2 are SGHDN and FVKESK. This CDR3 has 15 residues. Trimming removed 4 bases at V and 6 bases at J, with 15 bases between. As DNA, the CDR3 is TGTGCCAGCAGCCCTCGGACAGGGAGGGCCGGGGAGCTGTTTTTT. The encoded protein is CASSPRTGRAGELFF.

This clonotype was observed a handful of times. The chain carries TRBV29-1 and TRBJ1-1; TRBD1 matches 7 bases. Germline trimming cut 6 bases from V and 4 bases from J; bases unmatched to any gene: 5. CDR1 is SQVTM, CDR2 ANQGSEA, per germline. The CDR3 spans 12 residues. Here the CDR3 DNA reads TGCAGCGTCAGGACAGGCCCCACTGAAGCTTTCTTT. Translation: CSVRTGPTEAFF.

This clonotype was seen a handful of times. The V call is TRBV20-1, the J call TRBJ1-4, with 10 bases identical to TRBD1. Germline V gene data show CDR1 as DFQATT and CDR2 as SNEGSKA (reference sequence). The CDR3 length is 15 residues. The V segment lost 5 bases and the J segment 7 bases; nucleotides outside the gene matches: 10. CDR3 in DNA: TGCAGTGCTCCCGGGACAGGGGCGTCGGGTGAAAAACTGTTTTTT. This translates into CSAPGTGASGEKLFF.

The DNA for the CDR3 is TGCGCCAGCAGTTCAGGGACAGATGCCGGGGAGCTGTTTTTT. Its protein product is CASSSGTDAGELFF. The gene calls are TRBV10-1 and TRBJ2-2; 7 bases are shared with TRBD1. In germline, CDR1 is WNHNN, CDR2 SYGVQD (reference sequence). Trimming removed 5 bases from V and 6 bases from J; junction bases left unmatched: 6. This CDR3 comprises 14 residues.

Points on this clonotype: This could be a read error, since a much larger clone is one nucleotide away. CDR3 sequence (DNA): TGCAGTGCTAGGAAACAGGGGGTTTGGCACGAGCAGTACTTC. Translated: CSARKQGVWHEQYF. J is TRBJ2-7 and V is TRBV20-1, with 8 positions matching TRBD1. Germline-derived CDR1 and CDR2 are DFQATT and SNEGSKA (reference sequence). This CDR3 comprises 14 residues. V dropped 3 bases and J dropped 5; count of bases not matched to a gene: 9.

This clonotype was detected many times. The chain uses TRBV2 and TRBJ1-4; D perhaps matches TRBD1 (6 bases). Between the trimmed V and J ends, which lost 6 bases and 3 bases, there was a span of 14 bases. The germline CDR1 and CDR2 sequences are SNHLY and FYNNEI. The CDR3 loop spans 15 amino acids. CDR3 region: CASSQRSGANEKLFF. In DNA, the CDR3 is TGTGCCAGCAGCCAAAGGTCAGGGGCTAATGAAAAACTGTTTTTT.

V usage is TRBV7-2 and J usage is TRBJ2-5; 13 bases map to TRBD2. CDR1 is SGHTA, CDR2 FQGNSA, per germline. The ends lost 5 bases at V and 2 bases at J; junction bases unmatched: 5. The CDR3 loop spans 16 amino acids. CDR3 residues: CASSLLLAGGQETQYF. The CDR3 DNA sequence: TGTGCCAGCAGCCTCCTACTAGCGGGGGGGCAAGAGACCCAGTACTTC.

The rearrangement links TRBV29-1 to TRBJ2-5; tentative D call: TRBD1 (6 bases). The ends were cut back, 4 bases at V and 11 bases at J, with 14 bases in the middle. Germline CDR1 reads SQVTM; CDR2 reads ANQGSEA. This CDR3 contains 11 residues. The CDR3 DNA follows: TGCAGCGTTGTGGGCCAGGGACAACAGTACTTC. Its translation: CSVVGQGQQYF.

The CDR3 sequence: CASRKTFGTGDQYF. The CDR3 region has the DNA TGTGCCAGCAGGAAAACCTTCGGGACAGGGGACCAGTACTTC. The rearrangement links TRBV10-3 to TRBJ2-5; 10 bases are a match to TRBD1. With V trimmed by 10 bases and J by 10 bases, 15 bases remained unmatched. Germline-derived CDR1 and CDR2 are ENHRY and SYGVKD. CDR3 length: 14 amino acids.

Worth noting for this clonotype: A much larger clone differs by one base, so this may be a read error. The CDR3 carries no conserved terminal phenylalanine or tryptophan, so it likely arises from a read error. The gene calls are TRBV19 and TRBJ2-5, with D possibly TRBD1 on 5 matching bases. CDR3 length: 14 residues. Germline CDR1 LNHDA, CDR2 SQIVND (reference sequence). V shed 9 bases and J shed 2 bases, with 16 bases lying between them. The CDR3 sequence is CASSNSGIQETQYL. The CDR3 DNA sequence: TGTGCCAGCAGCAATTCAGGGATTCAAGAGACCCAGTACCTC.

This clonotype turned up a few times. The genes are TRBV6-5 and TRBJ2-7; D is ambiguous. CDR1 and CDR2 from the germline V gene are MNHEY and SVGAGI. The CDR3 has 16 residues. Trimming removed 4 bases from V and 0 bases from J, with 16 bases in between. The chain's CDR3 is CASSLSGWGHSYEQYF. The CDR3 bases are TGTGCCAGCAGTTTGTCCGGCTGGGGTCACTCCTACGAGCAGTACTTC.